This record covers a single TCR beta chain. This entry comes from a study of blood T cell repertoires in COVID-19. Study-wide context: Material from acute and convalescent COVID-19 was sourced from the United States, Italy and Spain. T cells, B-cell-depleted T cells, or PBMCs provided the cDNA or gDNA that served as material.

Sequenced by immunoSEQ multiplex PCR; TCRdb stores in-frame clones only, minus some. This sample has roughly 330,000 clones, with about 86% found just once. V was cut by 1 base and J by 2 bases, with 5 bases left in between. Germline V gene data show CDR1 as GTSNPN and CDR2 as SVGIG (reference sequence). The CDR3 sequence is 12 residues long. The V and J genes are TRBV30 and TRBJ1-2; D is ambiguous. The material sequenced was peripheral blood. The source is a woman aged 50 to 65 with acute or convalescent COVID-19. DNA for the CDR3: TGTGCCTGGAGTGGAGGGAACTATGGCTACACCTTC. Residues: CAWSGGNYGYTF.